The clone carrying this TCR beta chain has just a few counts. The antigen is unknown. The data were taken from a study of identical twins. Unique molecular identifiers were present on the cDNA, which also gained a universal primer site by template switching. In TCRdb, the 5' RACE reads were re-called with MiXCR into one record per CDR3 protein. This table has 1,800,000 or so distinct CDR3 sequences, more than 30% appearing once. Among all donors, each was a healthy Caucasian. Study observations and caveats: High-abundance cord blood beta clonotypes had fewer insertions; memory repertoires showed none.

This TCR was sampled from a newborn girl in good health. Material: cord blood.

DNA of the CDR3: TGTGCCAGCAGCCCATTAGGGACTAGCGGGAGGATTAGCTCCTACGAGCAGTACTTC. This encodes CASSPLGTSGRISSYEQYF. The chain combines TRBV28 with TRBJ2-7, with TRBD2 matching over 15 bases. CDR1 and CDR2 (germline): MDHEN, SYDVKM. This CDR3 has 19 residues. V gave up 6 bases and J gave up 0 bases; unmatched junction bases: 12.